The 18 T cell receptor beta chains given below trace back to one sample, sequenced in a study of T cells in Graves' hyperthyroidism and ophthalmopathy. Researchers amplified the TCR beta CDR3 regions from RNA transcripts. TCR CDR3 underwent first-round RT-PCR with the HTBI primer set. TCRdb independently ran MiXCR on the multiplex PCR reads; one entry per CDR3 protein. The table records under 350,000 distinct CDR3 sequences, approximately 17% of them present only once. Sequenced: blood. The source of these receptors is a woman aged 55-70 years with Graves' ophthalmopathy.

This clonotype came up many times. The chain employs TRBV20-1 and TRBJ1-5; the D is unclear. Germline V gives CDR1 DFQATT, CDR2 SNEGSKA (reference sequence). The CDR3 is 13 amino acids. Trimming left V 0 bases short and J 7 bases short, with 10 bases between. The CDR3 spells CSARDRLGQPQHF. The CDR3 DNA follows: TGCAGTGCTAGAGACAGGTTAGGCCAGCCCCAGCATTTT.

Ten or more counts support this clonotype. The chain uses TRBV12-5 and TRBJ2-1; D possibly matches TRBD1 or TRBD2 (6 bases each). The germline V gene encodes CDR1 LGHNT and CDR2 FRNRAP. CDR3 size: 16 residues. The V end was cut by 5 bases, the J end by 1 base, with 15 bases between. CDR3 amino acids: CASGPSGASSYNEQFF. For the CDR3, the DNA is TGTGCTAGTGGTCCCTCGGGGGCCTCATCCTACAATGAGCAGTTCTTC.

This clonotype was counted at least ten times. The rearrangement links TRBV20-1 to TRBJ1-2; a weak D match, TRBD1 (6 bases). Trimming stripped 0 bases from V and 1 base from J, with 9 bases between. This CDR3 has 14 amino acids. Germline V gene data show CDR1 as DFQATT and CDR2 as SNEGSKA (reference sequence). The CDR3 region is CSARDRGSNYGYTF. The CDR3 bases are TGCAGTGCTAGAGACAGGGGAAGTAACTATGGCTACACCTTC.

This clonotype showed up just a few times. The chain carries TRBV3-1 and TRBJ2-5, with D possibly being TRBD2 (5 bases). CDR3 size: 12 residues. Germline assignment: CDR1 LGHDT and CDR2 YNNKEL (reference sequence). The V gene lost 5 bases and the J gene lost 4 bases, with 8 bases spanning the gap. The CDR3 DNA reads as TGTGCCAGCAGCTCCGGGGTAGAGACCCAGTACTTC. Its translation is CASSSGVETQYF.

The V call is TRBV7-2, the J call TRBJ1-2; D possibly corresponds to TRBD1 (6 bases). Germline lookup yields CDR1 SGHTA and CDR2 FQGNSA. This CDR3 has 12 residues. V was shortened by 5 bases and J by 7 bases, with 11 bases between the two germline ends. DNA for the CDR3: TGTGCCAGCAGCCAGGACAGAGCTGGCTACACCTTC. This codes for CASSQDRAGYTF.

The sample holds a few counts of this clonotype. CDR3 protein: CASTRQERADTQYF. In DNA, the CDR3 is TGTGCCAGCACCCGACAGGAGAGGGCAGATACGCAGTATTTT. The chain links TRBV6-1 to TRBJ2-3, with D perhaps TRBD1 (6 bases). CDR1 MNHNS and CDR2 SASEGT come from the germline V gene. The CDR3 extends over 14 amino acids. With 7 bases removed from V and 4 bases from J, the gap between germline ends came to 15 bases.

This clonotype was recorded many times. The rearrangement joins TRBV5-1 to TRBJ1-5; no firm D call. Deletions cut 2 bases from V and 2 bases from J, with 8 bases between. Germline lookup yields CDR1 SGHRS and CDR2 YFSETQ. The CDR3 consists of 14 residues. The CDR3 DNA sequence: TGCGCCAGCAGCTTTTCTGGGGGCAATCAGCCCCAGCATTTT. It specifies CASSFSGGNQPQHF. The full variable domain, with the rest looked up from reference TRBV5-1 and TRBJ1-5, is KAGVTQTPRYLIKTRGQQVTLSCSPISGHRSVSWYQQTPGQGLQFLFEYFSETQRNKGNFPGRFSGRQFSNSRSEMNVSTLELGDSALYLCASSFSGGNQPQHFGDGTRLSIL.

J is TRBJ2-3 and V is TRBV19, with a tentative D call TRBD1 (6 bases). The CDR3 extends over 17 amino acids. V was clipped by 3 bases and J by 3 bases, with 19 bases between them. CDR1 LNHDA and CDR2 SQIVND come from the germline V gene (reference sequence). This chain's CDR3 is CASSIRQRGKFTDTQYF. CDR3 nucleotide sequence: TGTGCCAGTAGTATCCGGCAGAGGGGGAAATTTACAGATACGCAGTATTTT. Supplemented by reference TRBV19 and TRBJ2-3, the full variable domain reads DGGITQSPKYLFRKEGQNVTLSCEQNLNHDAMYWYRQDPGQGLRLIYYSQIVNDFQKGDIAEGYSVSREKKESFPLTVTSAQKNPTAFYLCASSIRQRGKFTDTQYFGPGTRLTVL.

This clonotype was found many times. The chain carries TRBV20-1 and TRBJ2-1; no firm D call. Germline CDR1 reads DFQATT; CDR2 reads SNEGSKA (reference sequence). CDR3 length equals 10 residues. The V end lost 7 bases, the J end lost 6 bases, and 7 bases lay between the germline ends. This CDR3 is CSVSGNEQFF. The CDR3 nucleotides read TGCAGTGTATCCGGCAATGAGCAGTTCTTC.

The chain combines TRBV9 with TRBJ2-7, with 7 bases lining up with TRBD1. This CDR3 spans 15 amino acids. After removal of 2 bases from V and 0 bases from J, the junction contained 5 bases not matched to a gene. Germline CDR1 SGDLS, CDR2 YYNGEE. This CDR3 is CASSVTDRPSYEQYF. CDR3 nucleotide sequence: TGTGCCAGCAGCGTTACGGACAGGCCCTCCTACGAGCAGTACTTC.

The V gene is TRBV19, the J gene TRBJ1-6; D perhaps matches TRBD1 (6 bases). The germline gives CDR1 LNHDA, CDR2 SQIVND (reference sequence). The CDR3 is 17 amino acids. Deletions cut 5 bases from V and 0 bases from J, with 14 bases between. CDR3 nucleotide sequence: TGTGCCAGTAGTGGGGGACACAGGAGCTCCTATAATTCACCCCTCCACTTT. Protein: CASSGGHRSSYNSPLHF. The full variable domain, completed using reference TRBV19 and TRBJ1-6, is DGGITQSPKYLFRKEGQNVTLSCEQNLNHDAMYWYRQDPGQGLRLIYYSQIVNDFQKGDIAEGYSVSREKKESFPLTVTSAQKNPTAFYLCASSGGHRSSYNSPLHFGNGTRLTVT.

This clonotype occurred many times. The CDR3 spells CASSVGQGALNTEAFF. CDR3 nucleotides: TGTGCCAGCAGTGTCGGACAGGGGGCCTTGAACACTGAAGCTTTCTTT. The chain recombines TRBV6-1 with TRBJ1-1; TRBD1 matches 11 bases. V lost 4 bases and J lost 0; bases outside the gene matches: 4. The CDR3 covers 16 residues. CDR1 and CDR2 from the germline V gene are MNHNS and SASEGT.

In this sample, this clonotype turned up many times. The J gene is TRBJ2-1, the V gene TRBV6-1; 7 bases align to TRBD2. The ends lost 5 bases at V and 13 bases at J; junction bases unmatched: 14. CDR1 and CDR2 (germline): MNHNS, SASEGT. The CDR3 runs to 14 residues. CDR3 residues: CASSRGGGGLYQFF. CDR3 sequence (DNA): TGTGCCAGCAGTCGTGGTGGCGGGGGACTTTATCAGTTCTTC.

This clonotype was found many times. The chain couples TRBV6-1 to TRBJ2-1; unclear D gene. The CDR3 contains 16 residues. V was cut by 5 bases and J by 0 bases, with 14 bases left in between. CDR1 is MNHNS, CDR2 SASEGT, per germline. The CDR3 DNA reads TGTGCCAGCAGTTTCCGAGGAGAGCACTCCTACAATGAGCAGTTCTTC. Translated: CASSFRGEHSYNEQFF.

The rearrangement uses TRBV5-1 and TRBJ1-1; 9 bases map to TRBD1. With 4 bases clipped from V and 10 bases from J, the junction kept 11 bases outside the gene matches. Looked up from germline, CDR1 is SGHRS and CDR2 is YFSETQ. This CDR3 contains 14 residues. CDR3 region: CASSTGTGNMGAFF. CDR3 DNA sequence: TGCGCCAGCAGCACCGGGACAGGGAATATGGGAGCTTTCTTT.

This clonotype was observed at least ten times. This chain uses TRBV7-9 with TRBJ1-1; maybe TRBD1 (5 bases). Germline V lookup: CDR1 SEHNR, CDR2 FQNEAQ (reference sequence). The CDR3 sequence is 14 residues long. V was pared by 6 bases and J by 4 bases, with 15 bases between. CDR3 coding DNA: TGTGCCAGCAGTCTAATGTCGGGGGGCACTGAAGCTTTCTTT. Protein product: CASSLMSGGTEAFF.

The table lists this clonotype with many counts. The V call is TRBV12-3 or TRBV12-4, the J call TRBJ1-2, with 8 bases identical to TRBD1. V trimming: 7 bases; J trimming: 6 bases; junction bases outside the gene matches: 10. This CDR3 contains 14 residues. The chain's CDR3 is CASTLSDRADGYTF. The CDR3 nucleotides read TGTGCCAGCACCTTATCGGACAGGGCCGATGGCTACACCTTC.

In its sample, this clonotype was seen many times. The chain employs TRBV7-2 and TRBJ1-1, with 7 bases fitting TRBD1. CDR3 length equals 15 residues. Germline trimming cut 5 bases from V and 0 bases from J; bases unmatched to any gene: 6. The V gene's germline CDR1 is SGHTA and CDR2 FQGNSA. CDR3 sequence reads: CASSREQGMNTEAFF. CDR3 in DNA: TGTGCCAGCAGCCGAGAACAGGGGATGAACACTGAAGCTTTCTTT. The variable domain in full, completed from reference TRBV7-2 and TRBJ1-1, reads GAGVSQSPSNKVTEKGKDVELRCDPISGHTALYWYRQSLGQGLEFLIYFQGNSAPDKSGLPSDRFSAERTGGSVSTLTIQRTQQEDSAVYLCASSREQGMNTEAFFGQGTRLTVV.